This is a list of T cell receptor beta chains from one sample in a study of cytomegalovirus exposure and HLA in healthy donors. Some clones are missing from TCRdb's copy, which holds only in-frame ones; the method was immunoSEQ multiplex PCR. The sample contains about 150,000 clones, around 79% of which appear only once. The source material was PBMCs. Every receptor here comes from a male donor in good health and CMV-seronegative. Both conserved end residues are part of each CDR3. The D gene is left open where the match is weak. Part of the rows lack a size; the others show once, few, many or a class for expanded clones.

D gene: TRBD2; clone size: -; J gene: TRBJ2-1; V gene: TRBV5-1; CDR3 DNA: TGCGCCAGCAGCACGGCGGGAGCCGGGTCCTATGAGCAGTTCTTC; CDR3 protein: CASSTAGAGSYEQFF
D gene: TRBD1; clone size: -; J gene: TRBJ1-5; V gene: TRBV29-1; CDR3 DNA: TGCAGCGTTGAAACAGGGGGGGGACAGCCCCAGCATTTT; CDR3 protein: CSVETGGGQPQHF
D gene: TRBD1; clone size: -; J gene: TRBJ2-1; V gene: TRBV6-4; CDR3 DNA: TGTGCCAGCAGTCAGGGGGACAGCTCCTACAATGAGCAGTTCTTC; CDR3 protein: CASSQGDSSYNEQFF
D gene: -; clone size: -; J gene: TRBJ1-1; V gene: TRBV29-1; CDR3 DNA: TGCAGCGTTGCGAGGCAGGCGGGGACTGAAGCTTTCTTT; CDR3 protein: CSVARQAGTEAFF
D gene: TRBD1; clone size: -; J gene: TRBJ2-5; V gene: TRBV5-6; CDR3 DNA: TGTGCCAGCAGCTTGGGGATCACAGGGGCAGAGACCCAGTACTTC; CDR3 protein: CASSLGITGAETQYF
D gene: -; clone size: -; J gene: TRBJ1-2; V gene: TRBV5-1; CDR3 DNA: TGCGCCAGCAACTTCCAGGACACATCAACAGGAGGCTACACCTTC; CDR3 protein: CASNFQDTSTGGYTF
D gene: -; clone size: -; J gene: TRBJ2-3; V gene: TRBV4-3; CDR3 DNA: TGCGCCAGCAGCCAAGCGGGACACCTTCTTGCGCAGTATTTT; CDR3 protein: CASSQAGHLLAQYF
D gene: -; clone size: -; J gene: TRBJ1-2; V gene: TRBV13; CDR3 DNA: TGTGCCAGCAGCGGCGGGGATAGGTCGTACTCGTTC; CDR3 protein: CASSGGDRSYSF
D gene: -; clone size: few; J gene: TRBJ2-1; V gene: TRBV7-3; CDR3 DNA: TGTGCCAGCAGCTCAGGCAATGAGCAGTTCTTC; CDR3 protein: CASSSGNEQFF
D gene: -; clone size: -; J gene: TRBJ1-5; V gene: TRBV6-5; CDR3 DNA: TGTGCCAGCAGTTATGCGGGGAAAAATCAGCCCCAGCATTTT; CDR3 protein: CASSYAGKNQPQHF
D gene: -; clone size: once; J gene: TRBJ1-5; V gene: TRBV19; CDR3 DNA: TGTGCCAGTAGCAAGACGAGCCAGGATCAGCCCCAGCATTTT; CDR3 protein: CASSKTSQDQPQHF
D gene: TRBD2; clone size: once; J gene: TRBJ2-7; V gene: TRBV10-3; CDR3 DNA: TGTGCCATCACTGAGGGCCAGCGGGAAAACGAGCAGTACTTC; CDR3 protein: CAITEGQRENEQYF
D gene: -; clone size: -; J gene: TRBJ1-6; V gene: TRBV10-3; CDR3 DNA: TGTGCCATCAGTGGAAGAGGGAGTTCACCCCTCCACTTT; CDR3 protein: CAISGRGSSPLHF
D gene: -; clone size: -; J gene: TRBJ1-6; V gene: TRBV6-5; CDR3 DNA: TGTGCCAGCAAGGAGACGTCCTATAATTCACCCCTCCACTTT; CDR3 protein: CASKETSYNSPLHF
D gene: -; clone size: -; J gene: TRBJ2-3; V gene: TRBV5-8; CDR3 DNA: TGTGCCAGCAGCTTGGCCGAGGCAGATACGCAGTATTTT; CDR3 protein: CASSLAEADTQYF
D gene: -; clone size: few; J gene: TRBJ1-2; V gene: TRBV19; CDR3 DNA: TGTGCCAGTAGTACCGGGACACCCTATGGCTACACCTTC; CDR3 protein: CASSTGTPYGYTF
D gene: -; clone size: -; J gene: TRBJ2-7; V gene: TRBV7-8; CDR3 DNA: TGTGCCAGCAGCTTAGGGTTGACCCGGGAGTACTTC; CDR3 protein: CASSLGLTREYF
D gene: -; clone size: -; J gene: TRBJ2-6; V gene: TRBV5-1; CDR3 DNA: TGCGCCAGCAGTGGGGCAGCTGGGGCCAACGGCCTGACTTTC; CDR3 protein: CASSGAAGANGLTF
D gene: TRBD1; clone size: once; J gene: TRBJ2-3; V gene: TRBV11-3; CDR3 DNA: TGTGCCAGCAGCTTAGCCGGGACAGGGGGAATAGATACGCAGTATTTT; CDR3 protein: CASSLAGTGGIDTQYF
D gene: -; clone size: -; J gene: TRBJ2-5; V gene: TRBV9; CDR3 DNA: TGTGCCAGCAGCGTATCTGCGGGCCTAACATACCAAGAGACCCAGTACTTC; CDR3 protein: CASSVSAGLTYQETQYF
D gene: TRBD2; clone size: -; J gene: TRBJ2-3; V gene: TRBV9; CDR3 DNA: TGTGCCAGCAGCGTAGGGGGTAGCGGGGGCCACACAGATACGCAGTATTTT; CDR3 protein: CASSVGGSGGHTDTQYF
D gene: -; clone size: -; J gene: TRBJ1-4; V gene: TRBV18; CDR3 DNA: TGTGCCAGCTCACCAGGGTTACTATTGCTCGCAACTAATGAAAAACTGTTTTTT; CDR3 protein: CASSPGLLLLATNEKLFF
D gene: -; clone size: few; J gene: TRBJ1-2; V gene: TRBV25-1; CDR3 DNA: TGTGCCATCCCGGGACTTTCTCGCTACACCTTC; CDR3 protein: CAIPGLSRYTF
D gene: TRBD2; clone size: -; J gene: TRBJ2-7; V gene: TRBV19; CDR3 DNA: TGTGCCAGTAGTACAACTAGCGGGAGGGCCTCCCACGAGCAGTACTTC; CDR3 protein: CASSTTSGRASHEQYF
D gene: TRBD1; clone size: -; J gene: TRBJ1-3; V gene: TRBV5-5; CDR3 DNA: TGTGCCAGCAGTTACCCAGGGGGCTCGGGAAACACCATATATTTT; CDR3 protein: CASSYPGGSGNTIYF
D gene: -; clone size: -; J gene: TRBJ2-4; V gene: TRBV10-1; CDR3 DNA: TGCGCCAGCATCCCAGGTCGACAGGAGCTTAGGGCCAAAAACAGTCAGTACTTC; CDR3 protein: CASIPGRQELRAKNSQYF
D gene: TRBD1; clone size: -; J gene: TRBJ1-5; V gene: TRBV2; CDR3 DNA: TGTGCCAGCAGAGGGGACAGGGTGGGTAATCAGCCCCAGCATTTT; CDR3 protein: CASRGDRVGNQPQHF
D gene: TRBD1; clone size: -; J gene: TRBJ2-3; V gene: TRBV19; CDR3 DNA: TGTGCCAGTATCGACAGGGGGCGCGACCGAGATACGCAGTATTTT; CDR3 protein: CASIDRGRDRDTQYF
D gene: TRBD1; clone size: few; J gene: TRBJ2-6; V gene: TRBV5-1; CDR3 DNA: TGCGCCAGCAGCTTACAGGGGACTGGGGCCAACGTCCTGACTTTC; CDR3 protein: CASSLQGTGANVLTF
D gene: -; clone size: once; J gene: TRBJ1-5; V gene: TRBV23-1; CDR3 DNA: TGCGCCAGCACCCAACGGGACACCTATCAGCCCCAGCATTTT; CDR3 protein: CASTQRDTYQPQHF
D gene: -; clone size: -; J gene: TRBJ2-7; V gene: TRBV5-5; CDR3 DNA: TGTGCCAGCAGCCGTACAGGGAATGCCTACGAGCAGTACTTC; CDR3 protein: CASSRTGNAYEQYF
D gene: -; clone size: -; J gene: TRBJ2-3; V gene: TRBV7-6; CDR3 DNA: TGTGCCAGCAGCTCGCACCCTAGCGCGGGTACCACAGATACGCAGTATTTT; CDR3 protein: CASSSHPSAGTTDTQYF
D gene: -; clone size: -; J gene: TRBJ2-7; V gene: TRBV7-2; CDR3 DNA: TGTGCCAGCAGCTTAACTGCCAGTTACTACTACGAGCAGTACTTC; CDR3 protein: CASSLTASYYYEQYF
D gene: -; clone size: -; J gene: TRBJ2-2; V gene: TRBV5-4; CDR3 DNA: TGTGCCAGCAGCTTAGGAAGCGCGAACACCGGGGAGCTGTTTTTT; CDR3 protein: CASSLGSANTGELFF